This TCR beta chain derives from a study of response to subunit inactivated influenza vaccine. Notes on the study in general: Seasonal influenza vaccination, on each occasion, was suggested by the authors to recruit few new T cells.

This clonotype was detected only a few times. The antigen remains unidentified. A much larger clone lies a single base off, so this may be a read error. TCRdb passed the RT-PCR reads through MiXCR, listing each CDR3 protein once. The profile shows 600,000 to 850,000 distinct CDR3 sequences, approximately 14% of them singletons. The TCR sequence derives from a man between 50 and 59 years old who received an inactivated influenza vaccine. Sequencing was performed on PBMCs from blood, taken less than 15 days before vaccination.

CDR3 protein: CASSEEYEQYF. The DNA of the CDR3 is TGTGCCAGCAGTGAGGAGTACGAGCAGTACTTC. V and J are TRBV2 and TRBJ2-7; D call uncertain. V was clipped by 3 bases and J by 4 bases, with 4 bases between them. The CDR3 totals 11 residues. Germline V gene data show CDR1 as SNHLY and CDR2 as FYNNEI.